A selection of T cell receptor beta chains follows, all from one sample in a study of T cell clones after liver transplantation. Profiling relied on immunoSEQ multiplex PCR, and the TCRdb table lists in-frame clones only, not all of them. Of 75,000 to 95,000 clones listed, around four fifths were seen once; the top ten hold 2.5% to 3.5%. The sample consisted of CD4+ T cells from blood, taken at the 22-month timepoint. These TCRs come from a human patient who received a liver transplant. Among the T cells, some may be from the graft donor. Each CDR3 is given with its conserved first and last residue. The D gene is left open where the match is weak. Part of the rows lack a size; the others show once, few, many or a class for expanded clones.

CDR3 DNA	CDR3 protein	V gene	J gene	clone size	D gene	CDR3 length
TGCGCCAGCAGCTCGCCCGACACAGATACGCAGTATTTT	CASSSPDTDTQYF	TRBV5-1	TRBJ2-3	NA	NA	13
TGTGCCTGGAGTGTATCTGGAGAGTGGGATACGCAGTATTTT	CAWSVSGEWDTQYF	TRBV30	TRBJ2-3	NA	NA	14
TGTGCCAGCAGCTTTCAGAGTGGCTACGAGCAGTACTTC	CASSFQSGYEQYF	TRBV5-5	TRBJ2-7	NA	NA	13
TGTGCCAGCTCACCGACCGCGGGGACCCAGTACTTC	CASSPTAGTQYF	TRBV18	TRBJ2-5	NA	NA	12
TGCGCCAGCAGCCGGGACCCTACCTACGAGCAGTACTTC	CASSRDPTYEQYF	TRBV5-1	TRBJ2-7	NA	NA	13
TGTGCCAGCAGACTAGGACAGGCCCTAAACACCGGGGAGCTGTTTTTT	CASRLGQALNTGELFF	TRBV5-4	TRBJ2-2	few	TRBD1	16
TGTGCCAGCAGCGTGGGGGATGGGAAGCAAGGATATACGCAGTATTTT	CASSVGDGKQGYTQYF	TRBV9	TRBJ2-3	NA	NA	16
TGCGCCAGCTGTGAGACTCTTAACACCGGGGAGCTGTTTTTT	CASCETLNTGELFF	TRBV5-1	TRBJ2-2	NA	NA	14
TGTGCCAGCAGTGAACGAAGAGAGGATACGCAGTATTTT	CASSERREDTQYF	TRBV6-1	TRBJ2-3	NA	NA	13
TGTGCCAGCAGCCAAGATTTTGGGGGACTCAATGAGCAGTTCTTC	CASSQDFGGLNEQFF	TRBV14	TRBJ2-1	NA	NA	15
TGCGCCAGCAGCTTGACGCGGGGGTTATCCTACGAGCAGTACTTC	CASSLTRGLSYEQYF	TRBV5-1	TRBJ2-7	NA	TRBD2	15
TGTGCCAGCAGCCCCTCCGGACTAGTGATCACAGATACGCAGTATTTT	CASSPSGLVITDTQYF	TRBV28	TRBJ2-3	NA	TRBD2	16
TGTGCCAGCAGCCTCCCAAGACTAGCGGGAGGCAATGAGCAGTTCTTC	CASSLPRLAGGNEQFF	TRBV28	TRBJ2-1	NA	TRBD2	16
TGTGCCAGCAGCCTCATTGGGCCCCAGCATTTT	CASSLIGPQHF	TRBV21-1	TRBJ1-5	NA	NA	11
TGTGCCAGCAGTTTTTTAGAAGGGGGTGAAAAACTGTTTTTT	CASSFLEGGEKLFF	TRBV28	TRBJ1-4	NA	NA	14
TGTGCCAGTAGCGATACAGGGGCCGAGACCCAGTACTTC	CASSDTGAETQYF	TRBV19	TRBJ2-5	NA	TRBD1	13
TGTGCCAGCAGTGAAGGTGTCGGCAGCTATAGCAATCAGCCCCAGCATTTT	CASSEGVGSYSNQPQHF	TRBV6-1	TRBJ1-5	NA	NA	17
TGTGCCAGCAGCTTAGGGCCAGGGATGACAGATACGCAGTATTTT	CASSLGPGMTDTQYF	TRBV7-2	TRBJ2-3	once	NA	15
TGCGCCAGCAGCTTGTTGCAGGGGGCGGACACTGAAGCTTTCTTT	CASSLLQGADTEAFF	TRBV5-1	TRBJ1-1	NA	TRBD1	15
TGTGCCAGCAGCTTCCGGACTAGCGGGGCAGAGACCCAGTACTTC	CASSFRTSGAETQYF	TRBV5-4	TRBJ2-5	NA	TRBD2	15
TGTGCCAGCTCCCCCAGGCGGGGAGGATCGGTCCACTTT	CASSPRRGGSVHF	TRBV5-6	TRBJ1-6	NA	NA	13
TGCGCCAGCAGCTTTGAGGGAGACATTCAGTACTTC	CASSFEGDIQYF	TRBV5-1	TRBJ2-4	NA	NA	12
TGTGCCAGCAGCTTCTTATCCCGCGGCGAGCAGTACTTC	CASSFLSRGEQYF	TRBV11-3	TRBJ2-7	NA	NA	13
TGTGCCAGCAGCTCCTCAGGGGGAGCTAATGAAAAACTGTTTTTT	CASSSSGGANEKLFF	TRBV5-8	TRBJ1-4	NA	TRBD1	15